The next 17 T cell receptor beta chains were all read from a single sample in a study of blood T cell repertoires in COVID-19. Sequencing used immunoSEQ multiplex PCR; TCRdb keeps in-frame clones, though not all of them. The profile shows over 150,000 clones, 70% to 85% of them singletons. Sequenced material: PBMCs or T cells enriched from blood (not recorded which). All receptors derive from a woman between 50 and 59 years old who had recovered from COVID-19.

V is TRBV7-8 and J is TRBJ2-5; the D gene is possibly TRBD1 (6 bases). CDR3 length: 13 residues. V lost 5 bases, J lost 4 bases, and 11 bases lay in between. CDR1 SGHVS and CDR2 FQNEAQ come from the germline V gene. CDR3 residues: CASSRRGLETQYF. DNA of the CDR3: TGTGCCAGCAGCCGCAGGGGTTTAGAGACCCAGTACTTC.

The rearrangement links TRBV11-3 to TRBJ2-2; TRBD2 matches at 11 bases. The germline gives CDR1 SGHNT, CDR2 YENEEA. This CDR3 region has 16 residues. Germline trimming cut 5 bases from V and 6 bases from J; bases unmatched to any gene: 8. CDR3 nucleotides: TGTGCCAGCAGCAGCCTCGGACTAGCGGGCGCCGGGGAGCTGTTTTTT. Protein: CASSSLGLAGAGELFF.

Only a few counts were recorded for this clone. The chain is built from TRBV2 and TRBJ1-2; D gene uncertain. Germline V gene sequence: CDR1 SNHLY, CDR2 FYNNEI. Trimming shortened V by 2 bases and J by 8 bases, and 12 bases separated the two germline ends. The CDR3 spans 13 residues. CDR3 nucleotide sequence: TGTGCCAGCAGTGAAATGGGGAGTCCCGGCTACACCTTC. Translated, it gives CASSEMGSPGYTF. Using reference TRBV2 and TRBJ1-2 for the parts outside the CDR3, the full variable domain is EPEVTQTPSHQVTQMGQEVILRCVPISNHLYFYWYRQILGQKVEFLVSFYNNEISEKSEIFDDQFSVERPDGSNFTLKIRSTKLEDSAMYFCASSEMGSPGYTFGSGTRLTVV.

This chain joins TRBV30 and TRBJ2-4; 8 nucleotides line up with TRBD1. The J segment lost 5 bases and the V segment lost 4 bases, leaving 4 bases of the junction unmatched. The germline CDR1 and CDR2 sequences are GTSNPN and SVGIG (reference sequence). The length of the CDR3 is 13 residues. Here the CDR3 reads CAWIGQGQNIQYF. The CDR3 nucleotides read TGTGCCTGGATAGGACAGGGCCAAAACATTCAGTACTTC.

The CDR3 protein is CASSPYPTSSGNTIYF. The CDR3, as DNA: TGCGCCAGCAGCCCTTACCCGACAAGCTCTGGAAACACCATATATTTT. The chain couples TRBV4-3 to TRBJ1-3; D unclear. The CDR3 has 16 amino acids. The V gene lost 4 bases and the J gene lost 0 bases, with 13 bases spanning the gap. In germline, CDR1 is LGHNA, CDR2 YSLEER.

This chain uses TRBV7-3 with TRBJ2-1; 7 nucleotides align to TRBD2. Germline V gene lookup returns CDR1 SGHTA and CDR2 FQGTGA. This CDR3 is 15 amino acids long. J was trimmed by 6 bases and V by 1 base; bases with no gene match: 6. The CDR3 sequence: CASSLNPAGRNEQFF. CDR3 in DNA: TGTGCCAGCAGCTTAAATCCAGCGGGACGCAATGAGCAGTTCTTC.

J is TRBJ2-1 and V is TRBV4-1; tentative D call: TRBD1 (5 bases). There are 12 residues in the CDR3. V dropped 4 bases and J dropped 9 bases, with 10 bases sitting between them. Germline values: CDR1 MGHRA, CDR2 YSYEKL. In nucleotides, the CDR3 is TGCGCCAGCAGCCCCCAGGGCAGTGAGCAGTTCTTC. This encodes CASSPQGSEQFF.

This rearrangement joins TRBV4-2 to TRBJ2-3, with D perhaps matching TRBD2 (5 bases). V lost 0 bases and J lost 2, with 12 bases in between. CDR1 LGHNA and CDR2 YNFKEQ come from the germline V gene. This CDR3 region has 16 residues. CDR3 residues: CASSQEYGGSTDTQYF. The CDR3 coding sequence is TGTGCCAGCAGCCAAGAGTATGGCGGGTCCACAGATACGCAGTATTTT.

The V and J genes are TRBV6-5 and TRBJ2-3; the match to TRBD2 covers 9 bases. Germline values: CDR1 MNHEY, CDR2 SVGAGI. The ends lost 2 bases at V and 5 bases at J; junction bases unmatched: 5. The CDR3 is 15 residues long. CDR3 protein: CASSYVGGGGDTQYF. CDR3 coding DNA: TGTGCCAGCAGTTACGTTGGCGGGGGGGGAGATACGCAGTATTTT.

This chain's CDR3 is CAISSGQGMNTEAFF. In DNA, the CDR3 is TGTGCCATCAGCTCTGGACAGGGTATGAACACTGAAGCTTTCTTT. The chain carries TRBV10-3 and TRBJ1-1, with TRBD1 matching 8 bases. V trimming: 6 bases; J trimming: 0 bases; junction bases outside the gene matches: 6. The CDR3 sequence is 15 residues long. In germline, CDR1 is ENHRY, CDR2 SYGVKD.

This sequence joins TRBV27 and TRBJ2-1, with a tentative D call TRBD2 (6 bases). The CDR3 has 16 amino acids. The V gene lost 5 bases and the J gene lost 0 bases, with 14 bases spanning the gap. Looked up from germline, CDR1 is MNHEY and CDR2 is SMNVEV (reference sequence). The CDR3 spells CASSVTAGLSYNEQFF. As DNA, the CDR3 is TGTGCCAGCAGTGTCACCGCGGGGCTCTCCTACAATGAGCAGTTCTTC.

This clone appeared a few times. The chain joins TRBV7-2 to TRBJ2-1; 8 positions match TRBD2. This CDR3 contains 15 residues. Trimming at V came to 4 bases and at J to 4 bases, leaving 6 bases not matched to a gene. Germline V gene data show CDR1 as SGHTA and CDR2 as FQGNSA. CDR3 nucleotides: TGTGCCAGCAGCTCCGCGGGAGGACCTTACAATGAGCAGTTCTTC. As protein: CASSSAGGPYNEQFF.

The chain carries TRBV19 and TRBJ1-1; TRBD1 is a possible D gene (5 bases). Germline V gene sequence: CDR1 LNHDA, CDR2 SQIVND (reference sequence). The CDR3 runs 12 residues. Trimming shortened V by 9 bases and J by 5 bases, and 13 bases separated the two germline ends. The CDR3 sequence: CASEGVRTEAFF. The CDR3 DNA sequence: TGTGCCAGCGAAGGGGTAAGAACTGAAGCTTTCTTT.

A few counts support this clone. The chain joins TRBV29-1 to TRBJ2-2; 14 bases align to TRBD2. Trimming at V came to 6 bases and at J to 4 bases, leaving 4 bases not matched to a gene. Germline V gene lookup returns CDR1 SQVTM and CDR2 ANQGSEA. The CDR3 spans 15 residues. The CDR3 DNA reads TGCAGCGTGACGGGACTAGCGGGAGCCACCGGGGAGCTGTTTTTT. Amino acids: CSVTGLAGATGELFF.

The J gene is TRBJ2-1, the V gene TRBV4-1; TRBD2 aligns across 14 bases. The CDR3 is made up of 17 amino acids. CDR1 and CDR2 from the germline V gene are MGHRA and YSYEKL. J gave up 8 bases and V 1 base, and 7 bases lay outside the gene matches. Here the CDR3 reads CASSQGPGLAGVHEQFF. CDR3 coding DNA: TGCGCCAGCAGCCAAGGCCCGGGACTAGCGGGAGTTCATGAGCAGTTCTTC.

The chain joins TRBV11-2 to TRBJ2-7; D perhaps matches TRBD1 (6 bases). The CDR3 totals 14 residues. V dropped 1 base and J dropped 5 bases, with 12 bases sitting between them. CDR1 is SGHAT, CDR2 FQNNGV, per germline. CDR3 protein: CASSLAQGRDEQYF. The CDR3 bases are TGTGCCAGCAGCTTAGCACAGGGAAGAGACGAGCAGTACTTC.

This chain joins TRBV2 and TRBJ1-2; 7 bases match TRBD1. V dropped 9 bases and J dropped 1; count of bases not matched to a gene: 8. CDR1 and CDR2 from the germline V gene are SNHLY and FYNNEI. The CDR3 extends over 14 amino acids. CDR3 sequence (DNA): TGTGCCAGTACCCGGGACAGCATTAACTATGGCTACACCTTC. Protein sequence: CASTRDSINYGYTF.